Described below is a single T cell receptor (beta chain) sequence and its context. This entry belongs to a study of T cell responses to AZD1222 COVID-19 vaccine. Measured with immunoSEQ multiplex PCR; TCRdb has only the in-frame clones, and not every one. Among some 140,000 clones listed, roughly 90% were seen once. Germline CDR1 is KGHSH and CDR2 is LQKENI. Losses at the gene ends were 3 bases for V and 4 bases for J; bases not matched to a gene: 8. This CDR3 comprises 15 residues. The sequencing here drew on peripheral blood, taken on day 0 of MenACWY control vaccination. This receptor was taken from an adult in good health. The V and J genes are TRBV18 and TRBJ1-2; 7 bases are a match to TRBD1. The CDR3 DNA sequence: TGTGCCAGCTCACCCCAAAAACAGGGGAGCTATGGCTACACCTTC. It yields the protein CASSPQKQGSYGYTF.